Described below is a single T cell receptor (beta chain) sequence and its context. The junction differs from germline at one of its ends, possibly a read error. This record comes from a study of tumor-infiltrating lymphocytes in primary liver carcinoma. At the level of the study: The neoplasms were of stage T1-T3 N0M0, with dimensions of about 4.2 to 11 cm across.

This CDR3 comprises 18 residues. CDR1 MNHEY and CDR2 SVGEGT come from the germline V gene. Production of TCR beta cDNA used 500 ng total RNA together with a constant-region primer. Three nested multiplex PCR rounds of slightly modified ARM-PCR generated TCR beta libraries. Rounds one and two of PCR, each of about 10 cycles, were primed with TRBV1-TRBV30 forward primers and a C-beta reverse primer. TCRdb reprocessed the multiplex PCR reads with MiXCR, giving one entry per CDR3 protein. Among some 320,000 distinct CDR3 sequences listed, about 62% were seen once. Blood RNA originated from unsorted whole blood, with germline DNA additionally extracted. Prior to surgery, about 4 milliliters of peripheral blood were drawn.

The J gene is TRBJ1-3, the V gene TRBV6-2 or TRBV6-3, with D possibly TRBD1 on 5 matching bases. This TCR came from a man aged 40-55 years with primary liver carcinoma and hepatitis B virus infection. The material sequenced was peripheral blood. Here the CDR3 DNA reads TGTGCCAGCTGTTATTCCCGTGCTGGGGGTTCCTCTGGAAACACCATATATTTT. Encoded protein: CASCYSRAGGSSGNTIYF.